Shown below are 11 T cell receptor beta chains from a single sample sequenced in a study of CD8+ T cells in alopecia areata (dated by TCRdb to the late 2010s). The method behind the library was the immunoSEQ multiplex PCR assay. RNA was extracted from all samples and reverse transcribed into cDNA as template for TCR sequencing. The table comes from immuneACCESS by way of TCRdb, which keeps in-frame sequences with V and J called. Part of the clones is missing from these tables; in studies checked, under half for an unresolved V gene and the rest for unknown reasons. For this sample the table gives roughly 150,000 clones, of which 58% were detected only once. Roughly 6.7% of the sample comes from the top ten. The time point label on this specimen signifies: baseline before oral tofacitinib. This material consisted of CD4+ T cells sorted from blood, taken at week 0. Receptors originate from a human donor with alopecia areata.

This sequence joins TRBV7-2 and TRBJ2-2, with 8 positions matching TRBD2. The germline V gene encodes CDR1 SGHTA and CDR2 FQGNSA. V trimming: 6 bases; J trimming: 4 bases; junction bases outside the gene matches: 10. This CDR3 is built from 16 residues. The chain's CDR3 is CASRPLSGVATGELFF. DNA of the CDR3: TGTGCCAGCAGACCCCTTAGCGGGGTAGCCACCGGGGAGCTGTTTTTT.

This clone was detected only a few times. This chain links TRBV9 with TRBJ1-1; maybe TRBD1 (6 bases). Per germline, CDR1 SGDLS and CDR2 YYNGEE. The germline V and J ends were trimmed by 0 bases and 6 bases, with 9 bases remaining between them. CDR3 size: 13 residues. The CDR3 sequence: CASSVDRVSEAFF. CDR3 sequence (DNA): TGTGCCAGCAGCGTAGACAGGGTATCTGAAGCTTTCTTT.

The chain uses TRBV5-1 and TRBJ2-3; D ambiguous. Deletions cut 0 bases from V and 6 bases from J, with 8 bases between. This CDR3 is built from 13 residues. Germline-derived CDR1 and CDR2 are SGHRS and YFSETQ. The CDR3 here is CASSLVGPDTQYF. In nucleotides, the CDR3 is TGCGCCAGCAGCTTGGTGGGCCCGGATACGCAGTATTTT.

The chain links TRBV6-5 to TRBJ2-5; 8 positions match TRBD1. The CDR3 length is 14 residues. CDR1 and CDR2 (germline): MNHEY, SVGAGI. V shed 2 bases, J shed 7 bases, and the junction held 6 bases outside the gene matches. The CDR3 reads CASSYPGQGRTQYF. The CDR3 nucleotides are TGTGCCAGCAGTTACCCTGGACAGGGACGGACCCAGTACTTC.

This clone has a handful of counts. No conserved phenylalanine or tryptophan is present at the end of the CDR3, so a read error is the likely explanation. The DNA is omitted, as the CDR3 cannot be located on it reliably, and the CDR3 follows TCRdb's listing. CDR3 region: CASSPPGRDRLGL. The gene calls are TRBV7-9 and TRBJ1-1. CDR1 is SEHNR and CDR2 is FQNEAQ in the germline V gene (reference sequence). A total of 13 residues make up the CDR3, ends included.

V is TRBV7-9 and J is TRBJ2-7; D may be TRBD1 (6 bases). The V end lost 4 bases, the J end lost 5 bases, and 18 bases lay between the germline ends. From germline, CDR1 is SEHNR and CDR2 FQNEAQ (reference sequence). The CDR3 totals 15 residues. The CDR3 sequence is CASSSQGTSGDEQYF. DNA for the CDR3: TGTGCCAGCAGCTCACAGGGAACGAGTGGAGACGAGCAGTACTTC.

The V call is TRBV30, the J call TRBJ1-2; D unclear. The CDR3 has 12 residues. From germline, CDR1 is GTSNPN and CDR2 SVGIG (reference sequence). The ends were cut back, 2 bases at V and 6 bases at J, with 10 bases in the middle. DNA for the CDR3: TGTGCCTGGAGTCAAGGACCCGATGGCTACACCTTC. Protein: CAWSQGPDGYTF.

V usage is TRBV23-1 and J usage is TRBJ2-5, with D perhaps matching TRBD2 (6 bases). TRBV23-1 has ORF status, its function being uncertain. Trimming shortened V by 1 base and J by 0 bases, and 6 bases separated the two germline ends. The CDR3 totals 14 residues. CDR3 loop: CASSQWDYQETQYF. The CDR3 DNA reads TGCGCCAGCAGTCAATGGGACTACCAAGAGACCCAGTACTTC.

The rearrangement uses TRBV15 and TRBJ2-1, with D maybe TRBD1 (8 bases). V lost 3 bases and J 14 bases, leaving 14 bases between the germline ends. There are 12 residues in the CDR3. Germline V gene data show CDR1 as LNHNV and CDR2 as YYDKDF (reference sequence). In DNA, the CDR3 is TGTGCCACCAGCAGGAGACAGGGGAGGGAGTTCTTC. Translating it yields CATSRRQGREFF. Supplemented by reference TRBV15 and TRBJ2-1, the full variable domain reads DAMVIQNPRYQVTQFGKPVTLSCSQTLNHNVMYWYQQKSSQAPKLLFHYYDKDFNNEADTPDNFQSRRPNTSFCFLDIRSPGLGDTAMYLCATSRRQGREFFGPGTRLTVL.

The chain is built from TRBV5-1 and TRBJ2-1; D gene uncertain. Trimming removed 2 bases at V and 7 bases at J, with 13 bases between. This CDR3 comprises 14 residues. CDR1 SGHRS and CDR2 YFSETQ come from the germline V gene. The CDR3 reads CASSFDPITNEQFF. The CDR3 DNA is TGCGCCAGCAGCTTCGACCCCATTACAAATGAGCAGTTCTTC. Based on the CDR3 plus reference TRBV5-1 and TRBJ2-1, the full variable domain is KAGVTQTPRYLIKTRGQQVTLSCSPISGHRSVSWYQQTPGQGLQFLFEYFSETQRNKGNFPGRFSGRQFSNSRSEMNVSTLELGDSALYLCASSFDPITNEQFFGPGTRLTVL.

This clone was recorded a few times. The rearrangement uses TRBV7-8 and TRBJ2-4, with unresolved D. The V gene's germline CDR1 is SGHVS and CDR2 FQNEAQ. This CDR3 contains 15 residues. V lost 5 bases and J lost 0, with 11 bases in between. The CDR3 is CASSQDVLAKNIQYF. Written as DNA, the CDR3 is TGTGCCAGCAGCCAGGACGTTTTAGCCAAAAACATTCAGTACTTC.